This paragraph reports one T cell receptor (beta chain). This sample is part of a study of T cells after somatic rescue of genetic block. CDR3 length: 15 residues. V was clipped by 6 bases and J by 4 bases, with 19 bases between them. CDR1 and CDR2 (germline): SGHRS, YFSETQ. Data came from immunoSEQ multiplex PCR; TCRdb stores just in-frame clones and leaves some out. Of roughly 110,000 clones in the sample, 75% to 95% were seen once. The chain has TRBV5-1 and TRBJ1-1, with TRBD1 as a possible D gene (5 bases). Material for sequencing was peripheral blood mononuclear cells (PBMCs). The TCR originated in a woman under 30. CDR3 coding DNA: TGCGCCAGCACCCCGGAGGCAGGGAAATCCACTGAAGCTTTCTTT. Translated, it gives CASTPEAGKSTEAFF.